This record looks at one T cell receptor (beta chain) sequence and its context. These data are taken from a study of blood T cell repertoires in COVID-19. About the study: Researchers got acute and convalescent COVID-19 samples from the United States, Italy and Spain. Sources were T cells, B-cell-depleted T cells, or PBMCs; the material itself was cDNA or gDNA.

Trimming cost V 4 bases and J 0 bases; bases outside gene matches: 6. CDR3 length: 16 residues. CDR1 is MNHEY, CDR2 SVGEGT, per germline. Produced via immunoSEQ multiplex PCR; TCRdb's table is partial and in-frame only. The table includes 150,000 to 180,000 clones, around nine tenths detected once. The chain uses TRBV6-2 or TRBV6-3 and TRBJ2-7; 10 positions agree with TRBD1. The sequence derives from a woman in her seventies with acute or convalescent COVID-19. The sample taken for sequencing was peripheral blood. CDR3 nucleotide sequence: TGTGCCAGCAGTTCCCGGGGACAGGGGAGCTCCTACGAGCAGTACTTC. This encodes CASSSRGQGSSYEQYF.